The next 20 T cell receptor beta chains were all read from a single sample in a study of blood T cells in healthy people across ages. Next came a second PCR, run for roughly 6 to 11 cycles, which used a sample-barcoded 5' primer along with a J-beta primer mix. TCRdb reprocessed the 5' RACE reads with MiXCR, giving one entry per CDR3 protein. The data hold about 1.7 million distinct CDR3 sequences, with 28% observed a single time. Sequenced material: blood. The receptor set was obtained from a woman in her 30s in good health.

This clonotype has just a few counts. The rearrangement joins TRBV4-3 to TRBJ2-1; D is ambiguous. CDR1 and CDR2 from the germline V gene are LGHNA and YSLEER. The CDR3 extends over 14 amino acids. V was clipped by 0 bases and J by 3 bases, with 6 bases between them. The CDR3 here is CASSQDNFYNEQFF. The CDR3 DNA is TGCGCCAGCAGCCAAGATAACTTCTACAATGAGCAGTTCTTC.

The chain has TRBV20-1 and TRBJ2-2; 11 positions agree with TRBD2. Germline V lookup: CDR1 DFQATT, CDR2 SNEGSKA (reference sequence). There are 16 residues in the CDR3. Trimming took 0 bases from V and 8 from J; bases not matched to a gene: 8. The CDR3, as DNA: TGCAGTGCTAGAGATTTTAGCGGGAGGGCCGGTGGGGAGCTGTTTTTT. Encoded protein: CSARDFSGRAGGELFF.

The table lists this clonotype with many counts. The chain combines TRBV29-1 with TRBJ2-5; TRBD2 agrees at 8 bases. Germline V gene lookup returns CDR1 SQVTM and CDR2 ANQGSEA. The J segment lost 4 bases and the V segment lost 5 bases, leaving 3 bases of the junction unmatched. The CDR3 contains 12 residues. CDR3 nucleotide sequence: TGCAGCGTTCGCCGGGGGGGAGAGACCCAGTACTTC. Protein: CSVRRGGETQYF. Supplemented by reference TRBV29-1 and TRBJ2-5, the full variable domain reads SAVISQKPSRDICQRGTSLTIQCQVDSQVTMMFWYRQQPGQSLTLIATANQGSEATYESGFVIDKFPISRPNLTFSTLTVSNMSPEDSSIYLCSVRRGGETQYFGPGTRLLVL.

This clonotype has a handful of counts. J is TRBJ2-3 and V is TRBV20-1; 10 positions agree with TRBD2. The germline CDR1 and CDR2 sequences are DFQATT and SNEGSKA (reference sequence). The CDR3 has 14 amino acids. Losses at the gene ends were 6 bases for V and 4 bases for J; bases not matched to a gene: 7. The CDR3: CSAELAGRADTQYF. For the CDR3, the DNA is TGCAGTGCCGAACTAGCGGGAAGGGCAGATACGCAGTATTTT.

This clonotype has ten or more counts. V gene TRBV7-2 combines with J gene TRBJ2-7; 14 bases align to TRBD2. Germline loops: CDR1 SGHTA, CDR2 FQGNSA. The CDR3 extends over 16 amino acids. The J segment lost 5 bases and the V segment lost 2 bases, leaving 5 bases of the junction unmatched. The CDR3 region has the DNA TGTGCCAGCAGCTTAAGGACTAGCGGGGGGCCCCACGAGCAGTACTTC. It specifies CASSLRTSGGPHEQYF.

In its sample, this clonotype was seen a few times. V gene TRBV7-2 combines with J gene TRBJ1-5, with D unresolved. The CDR3 totals 15 residues. The germline V and J ends were trimmed by 5 bases and 6 bases, with 17 bases remaining between them. Germline V lookup: CDR1 SGHTA, CDR2 FQGNSA. CDR3 coding DNA: TGTGCCAGCAGCCAATGGGGAGGGCCCCCTCAGCCCCAGCATTTT. As protein: CASSQWGGPPQPQHF.

This clonotype was counted a few times. This chain joins TRBV11-2 and TRBJ2-3, with 8 bases fitting TRBD2. CDR1 and CDR2 from the germline V gene are SGHAT and FQNNGV. V dropped 4 bases and J dropped 6; count of bases not matched to a gene: 18. The CDR3 length is 18 residues. The CDR3 DNA reads TGTGCCAGCAGCTGGGGACTATCGGGAGGGACCTCGTTCGATACGCAGTATTTT. It is translated as CASSWGLSGGTSFDTQYF. Full variable domain (outside the CDR3, taken from reference TRBV11-2 and TRBJ2-3): EAGVAQSPRYKIIEKRQSVAFWCNPISGHATLYWYQQILGQGPKLLIQFQNNGVVDDSQLPKDRFSAERLKGVDSTLKIQPAKLEDSAVYLCASSWGLSGGTSFDTQYFGPGTRLTVL.

The count of this clonotype is one. The chain uses TRBV29-1 and TRBJ1-1, with unresolved D. Trimming took 0 bases from V and 1 from J, leaving 6 bases between them. The germline V gene has CDR1 SQVTM and CDR2 ANQGSEA. The CDR3 covers 13 residues. The CDR3 spells CSVEDVPNTEAFF. The CDR3 DNA sequence: TGCAGCGTTGAAGACGTCCCGAACACTGAAGCTTTCTTT.

This clonotype was picked up many times. The V and J genes are TRBV13 and TRBJ2-6; D is undetermined. Germline CDR1 is PRHDT and CDR2 is FYEKMQ (reference sequence). Trimming left V 1 base short and J 0 bases short, with 10 bases between. This CDR3 is 17 amino acids long. The CDR3 nucleotides are TGTGCCAGCAGCTTAGATGGGGTCCTCTCTGGGGCCAACGTCCTGACTTTC. Encoded protein: CASSLDGVLSGANVLTF.

The genes are TRBV28 and TRBJ2-7; TRBD2 matches 8 bases. The CDR3 spans 16 residues. Losses at the gene ends were 7 bases for V and 3 bases for J; bases not matched to a gene: 14. Germline lookup yields CDR1 MDHEN and CDR2 SYDVKM. The CDR3 sequence is CASTQGGSGGGYEQYF. As DNA, the CDR3 is TGTGCCAGCACCCAAGGGGGAAGCGGGGGAGGCTACGAGCAGTACTTC.

Only a few counts were recorded for this clonotype. This chain connects TRBV12-3 or TRBV12-4 to TRBJ2-3; a weak D match, TRBD2 (6 bases). Trimming stripped 5 bases from V and 0 bases from J, with 18 bases between. This CDR3 is 17 amino acids long. The CDR3 loop reads CASSPLWRGDSTDTQYF. CDR3 nucleotide sequence: TGTGCCAGCAGTCCCCTCTGGCGCGGGGATAGCACAGATACGCAGTATTTT.

The chain employs TRBV7-9 and TRBJ2-1; no clear D gene. Germline V gene data show CDR1 as SEHNR and CDR2 as FQNEAQ (reference sequence). The CDR3 spans 11 residues. The V and J ends lost 5 bases and 8 bases respectively, with 7 bases between them. CDR3 region: CASSPIYEQFF. The CDR3 region has the DNA TGTGCCAGCAGCCCCATCTATGAGCAGTTCTTC. Filled out from reference TRBV7-9 and TRBJ2-1, the complete variable domain reads DTGVSQNPRHKITKRGQNVTFRCDPISEHNRLYWYRQTLGQGPEFLTYFQNEAQLEKSRLLSDRFSAERPKGSFSTLEIQRTEQGDSAMYLCASSPIYEQFFGPGTRLTVL.

Regarding this clonotype: A much larger clone differs by one base, so this may be a read error. The chain recombines TRBV5-1 with TRBJ2-1; 8 bases agree with TRBD2. The germline V gene has CDR1 SGHRS and CDR2 YFSETQ. Trimming cost V 8 bases and J 6 bases; bases outside gene matches: 13. The CDR3 extends over 15 amino acids. CDR3 bases: TGCGCCAGTTGGGAACCGGGGGGGCCTTGCAATGAGCAGTTCTTC. Encoded protein: CASWEPGGPCNEQFF. The variable domain in full, with the rest retrieved from reference TRBV5-1 and TRBJ2-1, is KAGVTQTPRYLIKTRGQQVTLSCSPISGHRSVSWYQQTPGQGLQFLFEYFSETQRNKGNFPGRFSGRQFSNSRSEMNVSTLELGDSALYLCASWEPGGPCNEQFFGPGTRLTVL.

This clonotype was seen more than once but under ten times. This chain uses TRBV5-5 with TRBJ2-1; tentative D call: TRBD2 (5 bases). Germline V gives CDR1 SGHKS, CDR2 YYEKEE (reference sequence). V shed 3 bases and J shed 9 bases, with 22 bases lying between them. The CDR3 is 16 residues long. The CDR3 DNA follows: TGTGCCAGCAGCTCGATGGACGAAGGAGGTTTGGGTGAGCAGTTCTTC. This codes for CASSSMDEGGLGEQFF.

The gene calls are TRBV10-2 and TRBJ1-3; D possibly corresponds to TRBD1 (5 bases). V lost 2 bases and J lost 0, with 8 bases in between. Germline V gene sequence: CDR1 WSHSY, CDR2 SAAADI. CDR3 length: 15 residues. DNA of the CDR3: TGCGCCAGCAGTGAGGGGGGACCCTCTGGAAACACCATATATTTT. Protein: CASSEGGPSGNTIYF.

This sequence joins TRBV10-3 and TRBJ1-2; 8 bases map to TRBD1. The CDR3 contains 14 residues. The V and J ends lost 6 bases and 4 bases, in that order; junction bases with no gene match: 7. Germline loops: CDR1 ENHRY, CDR2 SYGVKD. The CDR3 nucleotides read TGTGCCATCAGCGGGGGACAGGTTCTCTATGGCTACACCTTC. Residues: CAISGGQVLYGYTF.

CDR3 nucleotides: TGTGCCAGCAGCTCCCAGTGGCCGGGGCTCACAGATACGCAGTATTTT. Translated, it gives CASSSQWPGLTDTQYF. The chain uses TRBV7-9 and TRBJ2-3, with D perhaps given as TRBD1 or TRBD2 (5 bases each). This CDR3 spans 16 amino acids. The V gene's germline CDR1 is SEHNR and CDR2 FQNEAQ (reference sequence). Trimming pared 4 bases from V and 2 bases from J, leaving 16 bases between.

Turning to this clonotype: This clone may be a read error of a much larger clone one base away. The gene calls are TRBV5-6 and TRBJ2-5, with no clear D. The CDR3 is 14 amino acids. The germline V and J ends were trimmed by 4 bases and 5 bases, with 15 bases remaining between them. Germline V gene data show CDR1 as SGHDT and CDR2 as YYEEEE. The CDR3 nucleotides read TGTGCCAGCAGCCATGAGCAGTCGGTCGAGACCCAGTACTTC. Translation: CASSHEQSVETQYF.

The DNA for the CDR3 is TGTGCCATCAGTGGGACTCCTATGAACACTGAAGCTTTCTTT. This encodes CAISGTPMNTEAFF. The chain links TRBV10-3 to TRBJ1-1; no definite D call. Germline-derived CDR1 and CDR2 are ENHRY and SYGVKD. V was shortened by 4 bases and J by 0 bases, with 9 bases between the two germline ends. The CDR3 length is 14 residues.

This clonotype was recorded a few times. The chain is built from TRBV15 and TRBJ2-7; D is possibly TRBD1 or TRBD2 (5 bases each). V lost 1 base, J lost 6 bases, and 10 bases lay in between. The CDR3 has 13 residues. Germline CDR1 LNHNV, CDR2 YYDKDF (reference sequence). The CDR3 DNA follows: TGTGCCACCAGCAGAGTTCGTGGGGGCGAGCAGTACTTC. Translation: CATSRVRGGEQYF.